Below, 14 T cell receptor beta chains from the same sample are listed, as sequenced in a study of T cells in Graves' hyperthyroidism and ophthalmopathy. It was RNA transcripts that yielded the amplified TCR beta CDR3 regions. The primer set for the first-round RT-PCR of the TCR CDR3 was HTBI. MiXCR was run by TCRdb on the multiplex PCR reads, yielding one entry per CDR3 protein. The sample contains about 460,000 distinct CDR3 sequences, about 22% of which appear only once. The source material was blood. Receptor source: a woman between 65 and 79 years old with Graves' ophthalmopathy.

The chain employs TRBV4-3 and TRBJ2-1; maybe TRBD2 (5 bases). Germline V gene lookup returns CDR1 LGHNA and CDR2 YSLEER. V gave up 3 bases and J gave up 6 bases, with 12 bases separating them. The CDR3 runs 14 residues. CDR3 loop: CASSQARAANEQFF. The CDR3 DNA reads TGCGCCAGCAGCCAGGCCAGAGCGGCCAATGAGCAGTTCTTC.

This clonotype was counted only a few times. V is TRBV5-6 and J is TRBJ2-1; D might be TRBD2 (7 bases). Between the trimmed V and J ends, which lost 0 bases and 2 bases, there was a span of 9 bases. Germline lookup yields CDR1 SGHDT and CDR2 YYEEEE. The CDR3 length is 15 residues. CDR3 bases: TGTGCCAGCAGCTTGGTCGGGGGGCCCTACAATGAGCAGTTCTTC. It yields the protein CASSLVGGPYNEQFF.

This chain connects TRBV20-1 to TRBJ2-7; D may be TRBD1 (6 bases). Germline loops: CDR1 DFQATT, CDR2 SNEGSKA (reference sequence). V dropped 3 bases and J dropped 2 bases, with 8 bases sitting between them. The length of the CDR3 is 12 residues. The CDR3 sequence is CSASGTPYEQYF. The DNA of the CDR3 is TGCAGTGCTAGTGGGACACCCTACGAGCAGTACTTC.

The gene calls are TRBV20-1 and TRBJ2-7; TRBD1 agrees at 7 bases. The CDR3 loop spans 14 amino acids. V dropped 7 bases and J dropped 3; count of bases not matched to a gene: 12. Per the germline V gene, CDR1 is DFQATT and CDR2 is SNEGSKA (reference sequence). The CDR3 here is CSVLAPGQNYEQYF. CDR3 DNA: TGCAGTGTCCTCGCTCCGGGACAGAACTACGAGCAGTACTTC.

This clonotype occurred a few times. The V call is TRBV7-9, the J call TRBJ2-5; 8 positions match TRBD2. The CDR3 loop spans 14 amino acids. CDR1 is SEHNR and CDR2 is FQNEAQ in the germline V gene (reference sequence). V dropped 9 bases and J dropped 2; count of bases not matched to a gene: 8. CDR3 DNA: TGTGCCAGTCGATTAGCGGGATTTCAAGAGACCCAGTACTTC. This encodes CASRLAGFQETQYF.

The J gene is TRBJ1-2, the V gene TRBV24-1; D possibly corresponds to TRBD1 (5 bases). Germline V gene sequence: CDR1 KGHDR, CDR2 SFDVKD. V shed 5 bases and J shed 2 bases, with 14 bases lying between them. There are 15 residues in the CDR3. CDR3 amino acids: CATSALDGGNYGYTF. CDR3 DNA: TGTGCCACCAGTGCCTTGGATGGGGGGAACTATGGCTACACCTTC.

The chain joins TRBV28 to TRBJ1-2; TRBD1 might be the D (6 bases). The CDR3 is made up of 13 amino acids. In germline, CDR1 is MDHEN, CDR2 SYDVKM. With 6 bases removed from V and 1 base from J, the gap between germline ends came to 9 bases. Here the CDR3 reads CASRIQGNYGYTF. CDR3 sequence (DNA): TGTGCCAGCAGGATACAGGGTAACTATGGCTACACCTTC.

The V and J genes are TRBV5-8 and TRBJ2-1; possible D gene TRBD1, 5 bases. This CDR3 is built from 12 residues. V was trimmed by 1 base and J by 8 bases, leaving 7 bases between them. From germline, CDR1 is SGHTS and CDR2 YDEGEE. CDR3 bases: TGTGCCAGCAGCTTGACAGGTCATGAGCAGTTCTTC. Its protein is CASSLTGHEQFF.

The chain employs TRBV6-5 and TRBJ2-7; D unclear. Looked up from germline, CDR1 is MNHEY and CDR2 is SVGAGI. The length of the CDR3 is 13 residues. Trimming removed 2 bases from V and 3 bases from J, with 8 bases in between. In nucleotides, the CDR3 is TGTGCCAGCAGTTACAGGATGGGCTACGAGCAGTACTTC. This encodes CASSYRMGYEQYF.

J is TRBJ2-3 and V is TRBV6-1; 12 bases are a match to TRBD2. In germline, CDR1 is MNHNS, CDR2 SASEGT. J gave up 5 bases and V 7 bases, and 7 bases lay outside the gene matches. The CDR3 spans 15 residues. CDR3 bases: TGTGCCAGCACTCGGACTAGCGGGATCAAAGATACGCAGTATTTT. Its protein is CASTRTSGIKDTQYF.

This clonotype occurred many times. The chain couples TRBV15 to TRBJ2-7; 9 bases are shared with TRBD1. There are 12 residues in the CDR3. Trimming removed 5 bases from V and 4 bases from J; junction bases left unmatched: 0. Germline V gene sequence: CDR1 LNHNV, CDR2 YYDKDF (reference sequence). The CDR3 region has the DNA TGTGCCACCAGCGGGACAGGGTACGAGCAGTACTTC. It encodes CATSGTGYEQYF.

The chain carries TRBV6-2 or TRBV6-3 and TRBJ2-7; D perhaps matches TRBD2 (5 bases). Trimming cost V 4 bases and J 2 bases, with 9 bases left between them. This CDR3 has 13 residues. The germline CDR1 and CDR2 sequences are MNHEY and SVGEGT. CDR3: CASSSGVPYEQYF. CDR3 nucleotide sequence: TGTGCCAGCAGTTCCGGGGTGCCCTACGAGCAGTACTTC.

V usage is TRBV20-1 and J usage is TRBJ2-1, with D tentatively TRBD2 (5 bases). The V gene lost 5 bases and the J gene lost 5 bases, with 10 bases spanning the gap. The CDR3 consists of 12 residues. Germline V gene data show CDR1 as DFQATT and CDR2 as SNEGSKA (reference sequence). CDR3 sequence (DNA): TGCAGTGCTTCTACTAGAAACAATGAGCAGTTCTTC. Amino acid sequence: CSASTRNNEQFF.

J is TRBJ2-2 and V is TRBV6-2 or TRBV6-3; D not certain. The CDR3 loop spans 11 amino acids. CDR1 MNHEY and CDR2 SVGEGT come from the germline V gene. Trimming took 5 bases from V and 9 from J, leaving 7 bases between them. CDR3 in DNA: TGTGCCAGCAGTGGACCCTGGGAGCTGTTTTTT. This encodes CASSGPWELFF.